This T cell receptor (beta chain) was found in a study of response to subunit inactivated influenza vaccine. Broader study findings: Few additional T cells are recruited per seasonal influenza vaccination, authors suggested.

Germline CDR1 is SEHNR and CDR2 is FQNEAQ (reference sequence). This CDR3 is built from 13 residues. V lost 6 bases to trimming and J lost 3 bases, with 11 bases between them. This clonotype was observed a few times. Its specificity is not known. TCRdb reprocessed the RT-PCR reads via MiXCR and lists one record per CDR3 protein. The data show approximately 170,000 distinct CDR3 sequences, approximately 15% seen once. Sample: CD8+ T cells sorted from PBMCs, taken 5 days after vaccination. This sequence joins TRBV7-9 and TRBJ1-2; D gene ambiguous. The clonotype comes from a man in his fifties or sixties who received an inactivated influenza vaccine. CDR3 sequence: CASSGKEYYGYTF. The CDR3 DNA follows: TGTGCCAGCAGTGGGAAGGAGTACTATGGCTACACCTTC.